The entry that follows covers one T cell receptor (beta chain) sequence. Seattle patients were enrolled during active infection and followed longitudinally. In the authors' workflow: Amplification with reference gene primers provided the estimates of nucleated cell counts. Assay: immunoSEQ multiplex PCR; the TCRdb copy retains only in-frame clones and omits some. The V and J calls and the clone size are those of that table, but D and trimming were determined from the DNA. The sample includes roughly 250,000 clones, roughly four fifths seen only once; the top ten take about 15%. The data are from a study of blood T cell repertoires in COVID-19. Study-wide background: T cells, B-cell-depleted T cells, or PBMCs provided the cDNA or gDNA that served as material.

This clonotype was obtained from a person aged 65 to 79 with COVID-19, enrolled during active disease. Sequenced: peripheral blood.

The CDR3 loop is CASSFGTSGGGQFF. The CDR3 DNA follows: TGTGCCAGCAGCTTCGGGACTAGCGGGGGTGGGCAGTTCTTC. The rearrangement links TRBV5-4 to TRBJ2-1; TRBD2 agrees at 14 bases. V trimming: 2 bases; J trimming: 12 bases; junction bases outside the gene matches: 4. CDR1 is SGHNT and CDR2 is YYREEE in the germline V gene (reference sequence). This CDR3 is 14 amino acids long. Drawing the rest from reference TRBV5-4 and TRBJ2-1, the complete variable domain is ETGVTQSPTHLIKTRGQQVTLRCSSQSGHNTVSWYQQALGQGPQFIFQYYREEENGRGNFPPRFSGLQFPNYSSELNVNALELDDSALYLCASSFGTSGGGQFFGPGTRLTVL.